This TCR beta chain was recovered during a study of T-cell reconstitution after alpha-beta-depleted transplantation in children. Whole-study findings and limits: Several hundred graft clones that had expanded were reportedly the source of alpha-beta T cells about two months after transplant. Recipient T cells and thymic progenitors that survived gave rise to the high TCRbeta diversity observed at day 60 in some patients. One year after transplant, T-cell counts and diversity came mostly from newly produced T cells.

About this clonotype itself: Its antigen remains unidentified.

During its preparation, the TCRbeta library received unique molecular identifiers. TCRdb re-called the PCR reads through MiXCR, storing one row per CDR3 protein. The sample lists approximately 980,000 distinct CDR3 sequences, roughly 29% seen once, with 28% in the top ten. This CDR3 spans 15 amino acids. With V trimmed by 0 bases and J by 2 bases, 4 bases remained unmatched. CDR1 is MNHEY, CDR2 SMNVEV, per germline (reference sequence). The TCR was taken from a boy younger than two who had a stem cell transplant for SCID, so the T cells may come from the graft donor. The chain carries TRBV27 and TRBJ2-7, with 7 positions matching TRBD1. The material sequenced was PBMCs, mostly from graft donor cells, taken 360 days after TCRalphabeta/CD19-depleted stem cell transplant. CDR3 loop: CASSLSRDSTYEQYF. CDR3 DNA: TGTGCCAGCAGTTTATCCAGGGACAGCACCTACGAGCAGTACTTC.